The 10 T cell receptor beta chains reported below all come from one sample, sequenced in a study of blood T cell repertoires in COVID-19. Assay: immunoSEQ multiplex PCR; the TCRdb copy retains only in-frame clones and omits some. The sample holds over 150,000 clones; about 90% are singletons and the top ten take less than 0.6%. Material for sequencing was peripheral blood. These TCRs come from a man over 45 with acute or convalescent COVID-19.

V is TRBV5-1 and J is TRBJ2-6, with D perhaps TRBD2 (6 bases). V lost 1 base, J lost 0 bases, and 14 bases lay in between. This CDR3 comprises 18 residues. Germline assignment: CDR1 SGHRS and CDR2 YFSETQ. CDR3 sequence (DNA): TGCGCCAGCAGCTTGCCCCGGGAGTCCTACTCTGGGGCCAACGTCCTGACTTTC. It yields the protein CASSLPRESYSGANVLTF.

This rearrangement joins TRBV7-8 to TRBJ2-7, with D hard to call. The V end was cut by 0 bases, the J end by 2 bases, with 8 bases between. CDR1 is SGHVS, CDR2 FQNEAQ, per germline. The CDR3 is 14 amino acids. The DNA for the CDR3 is TGTGCCAGCAGCTTAGCCCCCGACACCTACGAGCAGTACTTC. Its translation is CASSLAPDTYEQYF.

The CDR3 coding sequence is TGTGCCAGCAGCCAAGAACTAGCGGGAGGGTGGCAGTTCTTC. Protein: CASSQELAGGWQFF. The rearrangement links TRBV14 to TRBJ2-1; TRBD2 matches 13 bases. Looked up from germline, CDR1 is SGHDN and CDR2 is FVKESK. The CDR3 extends over 14 amino acids. The junction had 2 bases not matched to a gene; V was cut back by 0 bases and J by 12 bases.

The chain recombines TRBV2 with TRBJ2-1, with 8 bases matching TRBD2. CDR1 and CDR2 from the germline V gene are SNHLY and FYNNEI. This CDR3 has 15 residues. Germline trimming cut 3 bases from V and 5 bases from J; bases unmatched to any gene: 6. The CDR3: CASSDGTRLDNEQFF. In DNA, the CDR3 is TGTGCCAGCAGTGACGGGACTAGATTAGACAATGAGCAGTTCTTC.

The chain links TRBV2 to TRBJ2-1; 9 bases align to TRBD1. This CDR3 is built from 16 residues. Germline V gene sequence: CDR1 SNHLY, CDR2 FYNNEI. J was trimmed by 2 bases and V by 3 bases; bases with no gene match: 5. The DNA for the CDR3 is TGTGCCAGCAGTGACCCGGGACAGGGAACCTACAATGAGCAGTTCTTC. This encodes CASSDPGQGTYNEQFF.

CDR3 in amino acids: CSVWTATNEKLFF. For the CDR3, the DNA is TGCAGCGTATGGACAGCAACTAATGAAAAACTGTTTTTT. This chain connects TRBV29-1 to TRBJ1-4; a possible D gene is TRBD1 (6 bases). The V gene lost 6 bases and the J gene lost 0 bases, with 8 bases spanning the gap. CDR3 size: 13 residues. Germline V CDR1 and CDR2: SQVTM, ANQGSEA.

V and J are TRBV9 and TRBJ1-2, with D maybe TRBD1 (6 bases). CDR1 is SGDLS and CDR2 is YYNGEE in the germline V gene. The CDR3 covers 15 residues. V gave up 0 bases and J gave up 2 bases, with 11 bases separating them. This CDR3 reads CASSVALGANYGYTF. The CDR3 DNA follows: TGTGCCAGCAGCGTAGCTCTGGGGGCAAACTATGGCTACACCTTC.

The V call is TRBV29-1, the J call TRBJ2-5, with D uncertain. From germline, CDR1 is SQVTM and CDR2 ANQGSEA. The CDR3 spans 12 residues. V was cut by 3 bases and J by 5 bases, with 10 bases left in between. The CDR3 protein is CSVEVLRETQYF. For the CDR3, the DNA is TGCAGCGTTGAGGTACTAAGGGAGACCCAGTACTTC.

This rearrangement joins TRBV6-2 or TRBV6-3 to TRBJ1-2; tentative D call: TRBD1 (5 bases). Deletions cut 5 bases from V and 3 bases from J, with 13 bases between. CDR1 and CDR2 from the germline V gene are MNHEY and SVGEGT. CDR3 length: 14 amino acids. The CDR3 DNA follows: TGTGCCAGCAGTCGCCCGGGGGGTGACTATGGCTACACCTTC. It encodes CASSRPGGDYGYTF.

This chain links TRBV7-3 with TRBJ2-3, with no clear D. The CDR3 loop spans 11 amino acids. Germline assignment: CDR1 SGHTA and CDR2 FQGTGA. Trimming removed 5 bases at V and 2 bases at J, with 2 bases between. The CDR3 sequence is CASSLTDTQYF. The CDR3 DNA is TGTGCCAGCAGCCTCACAGATACGCAGTATTTT. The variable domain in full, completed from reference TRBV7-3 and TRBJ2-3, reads GAGVSQTPSNKVTEKGKYVELRCDPISGHTALYWYRQSLGQGPEFLIYFQGTGAADDSGLPNDRFFAVRPEGSVSTLKIQRTERGDSAVYLCASSLTDTQYFGPGTRLTVL.